What follows are 32 T cell receptor beta chains derived from one specimen sequenced in a study of shared clonotypes between healthy human individuals. Profiled with immunoSEQ multiplex PCR; TCRdb holds only in-frame clones, not every one. There are about 980,000 clones in the sample; more than 75% occur only once, and nearly 1.5% lies in the top ten. Material for sequencing was memory CD4+ T cells sorted from blood. Subset meaning: CD45RA-negative fraction. All receptors derive from a young man in good health.

This clone has only one observation. The CDR3 DNA reads TGTGCCAGCAAGGACAGGGCCGGCTCCTATAATTCACCCCTCCACTTT. This gives the protein CASKDRAGSYNSPLHF. The chain links TRBV27 to TRBJ1-6; 8 bases map to TRBD1. From germline, CDR1 is MNHEY and CDR2 SMNVEV (reference sequence). The length of the CDR3 is 16 residues. V lost 7 bases, J lost 0 bases, and 5 bases stayed unmatched.

This clone was seen more than once but under ten times. The chain couples TRBV7-2 to TRBJ2-1; 13 bases match TRBD2. CDR1 SGHTA and CDR2 FQGNSA come from the germline V gene. The CDR3 extends over 16 amino acids. The trim removed 5 bases at V and 7 bases at J, leaving 8 bases unmatched. CDR3 residues: CASSIRTSGSGNEQFF. The DNA of the CDR3 is TGTGCCAGCAGCATCCGGACTAGCGGGAGCGGGAATGAGCAGTTCTTC.

V gene TRBV28 combines with J gene TRBJ1-3; no firm D call. CDR3 size: 14 residues. Trimming stripped 4 bases from V and 0 bases from J, with 7 bases between. CDR1 is MDHEN and CDR2 is SYDVKM in the germline V gene. CDR3 in amino acids: CASSSENSGNTIYF. The CDR3 DNA reads TGTGCCAGCAGTTCGGAAAACTCTGGAAACACCATATATTTT.

The chain couples TRBV30 to TRBJ1-1; no firm D call. This CDR3 contains 11 residues. Looked up from germline, CDR1 is GTSNPN and CDR2 is SVGIG (reference sequence). Trimming shortened V by 0 bases and J by 6 bases, and 5 bases separated the two germline ends. The CDR3 spells CAWSVRSEAFF. CDR3 DNA: TGTGCCTGGAGTGTTCGATCTGAAGCTTTCTTT.

The rearrangement joins TRBV5-6 to TRBJ2-7; D not certain. This CDR3 has 11 amino acids. In germline, CDR1 is SGHDT, CDR2 YYEEEE. V dropped 6 bases and J dropped 5 bases, with 9 bases sitting between them. The CDR3 sequence is CASTSAHEQYF. The CDR3 DNA sequence: TGTGCCAGCACCTCGGCCCACGAGCAGTACTTC. The whole variable domain, filled in from reference TRBV5-6 and TRBJ2-7, reads DAGVTQSPTHLIKTRGQQVTLRCSPKSGHDTVSWYQQALGQGPQFIFQYYEEEERQRGNFPDRFSGHQFPNYSSELNVNALLLGDSALYLCASTSAHEQYFGPGTRLTVT.

The chain has TRBV6-6 and TRBJ2-1, with 9 bases identical to TRBD1. CDR3 length: 15 amino acids. Germline CDR1 reads MNHNY; CDR2 reads SVGAGI (reference sequence). V trimming: 2 bases; J trimming: 7 bases; junction bases outside the gene matches: 6. The CDR3, as DNA: TGTGCCAGCAGTTACATAGGGACAGGGTCGAATGAGCAGTTCTTC. Translated: CASSYIGTGSNEQFF.

A few counts support this clone. This chain uses TRBV7-2 with TRBJ2-2; a weak D match, TRBD1 (5 bases). This CDR3 spans 14 amino acids. Trimming left V 5 bases short and J 8 bases short, with 15 bases between. Germline loops: CDR1 SGHTA, CDR2 FQGNSA. The CDR3 region is CASSLSSGWGELFF. In nucleotides, the CDR3 is TGTGCCAGCAGCCTCAGCTCAGGGTGGGGGGAGCTGTTTTTT.

The J gene is TRBJ2-6, the V gene TRBV19, with D maybe TRBD2 (8 bases). CDR3 length: 20 residues. CDR1 LNHDA and CDR2 SQIVND come from the germline V gene (reference sequence). The germline V and J ends were trimmed by 5 bases and 0 bases, with 23 bases remaining between them. The CDR3: CASSVSRGGQFDSGANVLTF. DNA for the CDR3: TGTGCCAGTAGTGTCTCCCGGGGGGGACAGTTCGACTCTGGGGCCAACGTCCTGACTTTC.

V usage is TRBV6-6 and J usage is TRBJ1-1; D might be TRBD1 (5 bases). The length of the CDR3 is 12 residues. Trimming removed 2 bases from V and 10 bases from J, with 11 bases in between. In germline, CDR1 is MNHNY, CDR2 SVGAGI (reference sequence). The DNA for the CDR3 is TGTGCCAGCAGTTACGGGGGTCAGGGAGCTTTCTTT. As protein: CASSYGGQGAFF.

This chain connects TRBV12-5 to TRBJ2-2; TRBD1 is a possible D gene (6 bases). This CDR3 comprises 17 residues. V lost 2 bases to trimming and J lost 1 base, with 14 bases between them. Germline V gene lookup returns CDR1 LGHNT and CDR2 FRNRAP. In DNA form, the CDR3 reads TGTGCTAGTGGTTTGACCATTAAACAGGGGAACACCGGGGAGCTGTTTTTT. It codes for CASGLTIKQGNTGELFF.

This clone was observed a few times. The chain couples TRBV5-1 to TRBJ1-6; a possible D gene is TRBD1 (6 bases). The CDR3 totals 17 residues. Trimming left V 0 bases short and J 9 bases short, with 19 bases between. Per the germline V gene, CDR1 is SGHRS and CDR2 is YFSETQ. The DNA for the CDR3 is TGCGCCAGCAGCTTGGCGGGACAAGGAAGGATGGGTTCACCCCTCCACTTT. Translating gives CASSLAGQGRMGSPLHF.

In the case of this clone: Distinct nucleotide sequences in the sample also encode this CDR3. In DNA form, the CDR3 reads TGCGCCAGCAGCCCCGACAGGGGATCTGGCTACACCTTC. It yields the protein CASSPDRGSGYTF. This rearrangement joins TRBV10-1 to TRBJ1-2; TRBD1 aligns across 8 bases. Germline-derived CDR1 and CDR2 are WNHNN and SYGVQD (reference sequence). Unmatched junction bases numbered 7, after V lost 6 bases and J lost 7 bases. The CDR3 covers 13 residues.

This chain uses TRBV10-3 with TRBJ2-6; D is possibly TRBD1 (5 bases). The CDR3 has 14 amino acids. Germline V lookup: CDR1 ENHRY, CDR2 SYGVKD. Trimming left V 3 bases short and J 4 bases short, with 7 bases between. CDR3 residues: CAISDRTGANVLTF. As DNA, the CDR3 is TGTGCCATCAGTGACAGGACAGGGGCCAACGTCCTGACTTTC.

The gene calls are TRBV9 and TRBJ1-3, with 9 nucleotides matching TRBD1. V shed 0 bases and J 2 bases; nucleotides not matched to a gene: 15. Germline V lookup: CDR1 SGDLS, CDR2 YYNGEE. The CDR3 loop spans 20 amino acids. CDR3 nucleotide sequence: TGTGCCAGCAGCGTAGACAGGGGGCGCCAATACTTACGGCCTGGAAACACCATATATTTT. Amino acid sequence: CASSVDRGRQYLRPGNTIYF. The full variable domain, with the rest looked up from reference TRBV9 and TRBJ1-3, is DSGVTQTPKHLITATGQRVTLRCSPRSGDLSVYWYQQSLDQGLQFLIQYYNGEERAKGNILERFSAQQFPDLHSELNLSSLELGDSALYFCASSVDRGRQYLRPGNTIYFGEGSWLTVV.

There are a few counts of this clone. This chain links TRBV7-8 with TRBJ2-7; a possible D gene is TRBD1 (7 bases). Trimming stripped 5 bases from V and 3 bases from J, with 14 bases between. Germline CDR1 and CDR2: SGHVS and FQNEAQ. This CDR3 spans 14 amino acids. The CDR3 DNA reads TGTGCCAGCAGCGCCAGGGGGGTGGACTACGAGCAGTACTTC. Protein sequence: CASSARGVDYEQYF.

This clone has just one count. This chain joins TRBV7-9 and TRBJ1-4, with D unclear. Germline V gene data show CDR1 as SEHNR and CDR2 as FQNEAQ (reference sequence). Trimming stripped 5 bases from V and 7 bases from J, with 5 bases between. The CDR3 length is 11 residues. The CDR3 coding sequence is TGTGCCAGCAGCAGAAGTGAAAAACTGTTTTTT. Its translation: CASSRSEKLFF.

The genes are TRBV28 and TRBJ1-2; 7 bases match TRBD1. CDR1 is MDHEN and CDR2 is SYDVKM in the germline V gene. The CDR3 totals 15 residues. The junction had 11 bases not matched to a gene; V was cut back by 6 bases and J by 4 bases. CDR3 loop: CASREPGQLGYGYTF. The DNA of the CDR3 is TGTGCCAGCAGGGAACCGGGACAGCTAGGCTATGGCTACACCTTC.

This clone was recorded once. The chain combines TRBV9 with TRBJ1-1; D is ambiguous. Germline V gives CDR1 SGDLS, CDR2 YYNGEE. Trimming cost V 3 bases and J 0 bases, with 9 bases left between them. This CDR3 is 14 amino acids long. The CDR3 region is CASSGGPVNTEAFF. The CDR3 DNA is TGTGCCAGCAGCGGCGGACCGGTGAACACTGAAGCTTTCTTT.

This clone was counted once. The CDR3 sequence is CAWSRTGNEQYF. The CDR3 coding sequence is TGTGCCTGGAGCAGAACAGGGAACGAGCAGTACTTC. The rearrangement links TRBV30 to TRBJ2-7; TRBD1 might be the D (6 bases). CDR1 GTSNPN and CDR2 SVGIG come from the germline V gene (reference sequence). The CDR3 length is 12 residues. Trimming removed 3 bases from V and 5 bases from J, with 11 bases in between. The entire variable domain, with the rest obtained from reference TRBV30 and TRBJ2-7, is as follows: SQTIHQWPATLVQPVGSPLSLECTVEGTSNPNLYWYRQAAGRGLQLLFYSVGIGQISSEVPQNLSASRPQDRQFILSSKKLLLSDSGFYLCAWSRTGNEQYFGPGTRLTVT.

Details on this clone: Given a far larger clone just one base away, this is likely a sequencing read error. The same CDR3 also results from other DNA sequences found in this sample. The chain has TRBV30 and TRBJ1-4; D is unresolved. Trimming cost V 2 bases and J 8 bases, with 9 bases left between them. Germline V CDR1 and CDR2: GTSNPN, SVGIG (reference sequence). The CDR3 sequence is 12 residues long. In DNA, the CDR3 is TGTGCCTGGAGTACCCGTAGCGAAAAACTGTTTTTT. It yields the protein CAWSTRSEKLFF.

The chain carries TRBV10-2 and TRBJ1-1; 8 positions match TRBD1. The CDR3 has 12 residues. CDR1 is WSHSY, CDR2 SAAADI, per germline. The J segment lost 7 bases and the V segment lost 6 bases, leaving 4 bases of the junction unmatched. The CDR3 nucleotides are TGCGCCAGCAGAGCAGGGGGCGGTGAAGCTTTCTTT. As protein: CASRAGGGEAFF.

The chain has TRBV18 and TRBJ1-2; unclear D gene. Germline V CDR1 and CDR2: KGHSH, LQKENI. Trimming pared 3 bases from V and 3 bases from J, leaving 8 bases between. The CDR3 runs 13 residues. The DNA for the CDR3 is TGTGCCAGCTCACCTCAGGTGGACTATGGCTACACCTTC. Translating it yields CASSPQVDYGYTF.

The V call is TRBV5-1, the J call TRBJ2-1; D gene ambiguous. This CDR3 contains 14 residues. Trimming shortened V by 0 bases and J by 7 bases, and 11 bases separated the two germline ends. Germline V gene lookup returns CDR1 SGHRS and CDR2 YFSETQ. The CDR3 DNA sequence: TGCGCCAGCAGCTTGGGTGGTTGGAAGAATGAGCAGTTCTTC. Amino acids: CASSLGGWKNEQFF.

The genes are TRBV6-6 and TRBJ1-3, with D maybe TRBD1 (5 bases). This CDR3 spans 13 amino acids. Trimming removed 11 bases at V and 2 bases at J, with 13 bases between. The germline V gene has CDR1 MNHNY and CDR2 SVGAGI (reference sequence). The CDR3 sequence is CAGTTGPGNTIYF. The CDR3 coding sequence is TGTGCCGGCACCACAGGTCCTGGAAACACCATATATTTT.

This clone ranks as medium-sized. The chain recombines TRBV29-1 with TRBJ1-1; D uncertain. Trimming stripped 3 bases from V and 11 bases from J, with 10 bases between. There are 10 residues in the CDR3. Germline V gene data show CDR1 as SQVTM and CDR2 as ANQGSEA. CDR3 sequence (DNA): TGCAGCGTTGAGGCCGGAAGGGCTTTCTTT. As protein: CSVEAGRAFF.

The V call is TRBV1, the J call TRBJ2-2; TRBD2 is taken as the D call from the table, unchecked against the DNA. TRBV1 is assigned pseudogene status. The length of the CDR3 is 16 residues. In DNA, the CDR3 is TGCACCAGCAGCCAAGAGAGAAGCGGAACTACCGGGGAGCTGTTTTTT. Protein: CTSSQERSGTTGELFF.

The CDR3 DNA reads TGCGCCAGCAGCCAAGAGTTACGGAGTACACAAGAGACCCAGTACTTC. As protein: CASSQELRSTQETQYF. The chain is built from TRBV4-1 and TRBJ2-5, with D unclear. The germline V and J ends were trimmed by 0 bases and 2 bases, with 13 bases remaining between them. The CDR3 is made up of 16 amino acids. Germline CDR1 and CDR2: MGHRA and YSYEKL.

The chain couples TRBV27 to TRBJ2-7; TRBD1 aligns across 9 bases. The V and J ends lost 3 bases and 4 bases, in that order; junction bases with no gene match: 7. This CDR3 is 15 amino acids long. The germline V gene has CDR1 MNHEY and CDR2 SMNVEV (reference sequence). The CDR3 is CASSFSGTGKYEQYF. The CDR3 DNA reads TGTGCCAGCAGTTTCTCTGGGACAGGGAAGTACGAGCAGTACTTC.

V usage is TRBV6-1 and J usage is TRBJ2-1; D may be TRBD1 (5 bases). From germline, CDR1 is MNHNS and CDR2 SASEGT. Trimming left V 5 bases short and J 0 bases short, with 8 bases between. This CDR3 comprises 14 residues. CDR3 sequence: CASSQGSSYNEQFF. CDR3 DNA sequence: TGTGCCAGCAGTCAGGGTAGCTCCTACAATGAGCAGTTCTTC.

J is TRBJ2-3 and V is TRBV28, with TRBD1 matching over 9 bases. This CDR3 contains 15 residues. After removal of 6 bases from V and 5 bases from J, the junction contained 9 bases not matched to a gene. Germline values: CDR1 MDHEN, CDR2 SYDVKM. The CDR3 nucleotides are TGTGCCAGCAGCAGGACAGGGGCAATGGGAGATACGCAGTATTTT. Translation: CASSRTGAMGDTQYF.

This chain connects TRBV18 to TRBJ1-3, with D maybe TRBD1 (5 bases). This CDR3 comprises 14 residues. With 5 bases removed from V and 4 bases from J, the gap between germline ends came to 12 bases. CDR1 KGHSH and CDR2 LQKENI come from the germline V gene. CDR3 sequence (DNA): TGTGCCAGCTCAGCCTTCGGGGCGGGAAACACCATATATTTT. This translates into CASSAFGAGNTIYF. The full variable domain, its missing parts supplied by reference TRBV18 and TRBJ1-3, is NAGVMQNPRHLVRRRGQEARLRCSPMKGHSHVYWYRQLPEEGLKFMVYLQKENIIDESGMPKERFSAEFPKEGPSILRIQQVVRGDSAAYFCASSAFGAGNTIYFGEGSWLTVV.

The V call is TRBV7-2, the J call TRBJ1-2, with TRBD1 identical over 9 bases. J gave up 6 bases and V 5 bases, and 7 bases lay outside the gene matches. CDR1 is SGHTA, CDR2 FQGNSA, per germline. The CDR3 extends over 14 amino acids. The CDR3 DNA follows: TGTGCCAGCAGCATTGGGACAGGGAACGATGGCTACACCTTC. Translation gives CASSIGTGNDGYTF.